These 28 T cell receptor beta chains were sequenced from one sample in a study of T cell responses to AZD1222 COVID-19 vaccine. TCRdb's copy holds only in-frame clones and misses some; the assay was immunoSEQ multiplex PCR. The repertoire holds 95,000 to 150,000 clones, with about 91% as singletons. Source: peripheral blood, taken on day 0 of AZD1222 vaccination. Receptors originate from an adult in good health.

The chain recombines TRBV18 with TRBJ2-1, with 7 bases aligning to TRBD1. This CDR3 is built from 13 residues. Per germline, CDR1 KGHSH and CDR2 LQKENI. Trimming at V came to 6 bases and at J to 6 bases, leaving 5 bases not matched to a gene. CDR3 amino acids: CASSGDRANEQFF. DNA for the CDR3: TGTGCCAGCTCCGGAGACAGGGCCAATGAGCAGTTCTTC.

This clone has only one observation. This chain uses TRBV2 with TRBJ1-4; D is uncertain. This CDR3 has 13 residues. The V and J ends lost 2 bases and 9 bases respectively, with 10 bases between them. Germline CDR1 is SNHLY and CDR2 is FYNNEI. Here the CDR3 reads CASSERGQQKLFF. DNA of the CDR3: TGTGCCAGCAGTGAACGTGGGCAGCAAAAACTGTTTTTT.

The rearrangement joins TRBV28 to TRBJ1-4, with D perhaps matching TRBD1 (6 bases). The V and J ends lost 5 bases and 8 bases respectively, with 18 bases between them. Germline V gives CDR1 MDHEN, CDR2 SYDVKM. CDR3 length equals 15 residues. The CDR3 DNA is TGTGCCAGCAGTACACCCGGGGGCCTCGGCGAAAAACTGTTTTTT. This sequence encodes CASSTPGGLGEKLFF.

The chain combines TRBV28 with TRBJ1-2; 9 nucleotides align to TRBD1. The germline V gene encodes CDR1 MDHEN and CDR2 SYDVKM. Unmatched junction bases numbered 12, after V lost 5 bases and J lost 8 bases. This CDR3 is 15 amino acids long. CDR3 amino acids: CASSPFGQGMGGYTF. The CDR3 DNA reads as TGTGCCAGCAGTCCCTTTGGACAGGGGATGGGGGGCTACACCTTC.

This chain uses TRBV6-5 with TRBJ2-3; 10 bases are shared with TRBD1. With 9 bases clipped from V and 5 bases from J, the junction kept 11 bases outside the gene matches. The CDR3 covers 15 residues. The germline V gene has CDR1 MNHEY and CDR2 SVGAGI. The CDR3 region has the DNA TGTGCCAGTTCCCGAGGGACAGGGGTTGGAGATACGCAGTATTTT. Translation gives CASSRGTGVGDTQYF.

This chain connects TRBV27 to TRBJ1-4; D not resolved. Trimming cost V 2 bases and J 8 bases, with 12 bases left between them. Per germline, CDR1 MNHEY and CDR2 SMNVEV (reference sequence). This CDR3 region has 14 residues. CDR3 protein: CASSLVGGEEKLFF. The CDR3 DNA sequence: TGTGCCAGCAGTTTAGTCGGAGGTGAAGAAAAACTGTTTTTT.

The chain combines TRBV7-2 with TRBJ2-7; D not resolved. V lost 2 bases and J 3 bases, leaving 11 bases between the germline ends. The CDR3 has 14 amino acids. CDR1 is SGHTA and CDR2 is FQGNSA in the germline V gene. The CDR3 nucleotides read TGTGCCAGCAGCTTAAAGGCACTACTCTACGAGCAGTACTTC. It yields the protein CASSLKALLYEQYF.

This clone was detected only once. The CDR3 sequence: CASKKTGAGNTIYF. CDR3 nucleotides: TGTGCCAGTAAAAAGACAGGGGCTGGAAACACCATATATTTT. The rearrangement joins TRBV19 to TRBJ1-3; 8 bases agree with TRBD1. Trimming cost V 7 bases and J 2 bases; bases outside gene matches: 4. Germline CDR1 and CDR2: LNHDA and SQIVND (reference sequence). CDR3 length: 14 residues.

This CDR3 reads CASSVWTENEKLFF. The CDR3 nucleotides are TGTGCCAGTAGTGTTTGGACCGAGAATGAAAAACTGTTTTTT. The rearrangement uses TRBV19 and TRBJ1-4; D remains ambiguous. Germline V gene data show CDR1 as LNHDA and CDR2 as SQIVND (reference sequence). This CDR3 comprises 14 residues. The V end lost 5 bases, the J end lost 5 bases, and 12 bases lay between the germline ends.

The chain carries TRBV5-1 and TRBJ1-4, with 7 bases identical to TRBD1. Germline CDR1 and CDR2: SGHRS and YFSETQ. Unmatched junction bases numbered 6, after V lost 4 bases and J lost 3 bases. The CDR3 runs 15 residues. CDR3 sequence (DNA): TGCGCCAGCAGCGCCGGACAGGATCCTAATGAAAAACTGTTTTTT. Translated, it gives CASSAGQDPNEKLFF.

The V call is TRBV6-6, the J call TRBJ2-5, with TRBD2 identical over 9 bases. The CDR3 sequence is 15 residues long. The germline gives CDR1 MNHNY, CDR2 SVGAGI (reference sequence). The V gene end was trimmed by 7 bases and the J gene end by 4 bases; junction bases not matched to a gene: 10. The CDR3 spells CASIKGRGGSETQYF. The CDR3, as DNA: TGTGCCAGCATCAAGGGGCGGGGGGGCTCAGAGACCCAGTACTTC.

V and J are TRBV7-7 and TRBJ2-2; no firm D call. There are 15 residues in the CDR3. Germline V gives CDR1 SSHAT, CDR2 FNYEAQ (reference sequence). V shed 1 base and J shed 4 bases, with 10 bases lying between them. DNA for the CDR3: TGTGCCAGCAGCTTAGGTAGCCCCTTCACCGGGGAGCTGTTTTTT. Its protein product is CASSLGSPFTGELFF.

In nucleotides, the CDR3 is TGTGCCAGCAGCTTAGTTTCCCATGTAAGCACAGATACGCAGTATTTT. Encoded protein: CASSLVSHVSTDTQYF. The chain links TRBV7-2 to TRBJ2-3; no clear D gene. The V and J ends lost 1 base and 0 bases respectively, with 11 bases between them. The germline V gene encodes CDR1 SGHTA and CDR2 FQGNSA. The CDR3 length is 16 residues.

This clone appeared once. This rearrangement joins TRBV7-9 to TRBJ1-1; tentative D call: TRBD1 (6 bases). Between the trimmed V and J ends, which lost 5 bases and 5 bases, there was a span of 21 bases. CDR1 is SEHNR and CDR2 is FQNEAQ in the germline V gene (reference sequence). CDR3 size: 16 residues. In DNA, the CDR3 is TGTGCCAGCAGCCCCACCTCTACAGGGAAGAGTACTGAAGCTTTCTTT. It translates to CASSPTSTGKSTEAFF.

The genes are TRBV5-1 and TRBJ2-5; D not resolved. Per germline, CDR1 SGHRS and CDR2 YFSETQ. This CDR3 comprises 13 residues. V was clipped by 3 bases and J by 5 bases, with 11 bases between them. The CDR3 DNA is TGCGCCAGCAGCTCGTCGGCCCGGGAGACCCAGTACTTC. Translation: CASSSSARETQYF.

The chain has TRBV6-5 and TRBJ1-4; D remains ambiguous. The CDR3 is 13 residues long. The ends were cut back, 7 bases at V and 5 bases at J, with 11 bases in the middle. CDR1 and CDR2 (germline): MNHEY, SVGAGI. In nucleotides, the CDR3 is TGTGCCAGCAAGACGGAACTCAATGAAAAACTGTTTTTT. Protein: CASKTELNEKLFF.

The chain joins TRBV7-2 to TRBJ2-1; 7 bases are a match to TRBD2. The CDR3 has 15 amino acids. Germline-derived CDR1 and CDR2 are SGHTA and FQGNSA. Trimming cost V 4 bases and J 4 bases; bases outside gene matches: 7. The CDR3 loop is CASSSSGTRYNEQFF. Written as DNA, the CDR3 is TGTGCCAGCAGCTCCAGCGGGACTCGATACAATGAGCAGTTCTTC.

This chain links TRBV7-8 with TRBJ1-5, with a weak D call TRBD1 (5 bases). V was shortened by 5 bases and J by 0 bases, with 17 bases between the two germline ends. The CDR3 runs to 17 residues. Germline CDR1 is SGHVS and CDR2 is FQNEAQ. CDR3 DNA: TGTGCCAGCAGCCTTAGCCTGGGGGTATATAGCAATCAGCCCCAGCATTTT. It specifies CASSLSLGVYSNQPQHF.

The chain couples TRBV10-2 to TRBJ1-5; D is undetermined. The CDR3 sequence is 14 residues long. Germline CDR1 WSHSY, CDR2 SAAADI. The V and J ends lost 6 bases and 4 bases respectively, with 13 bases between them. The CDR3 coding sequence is TGCGCCAGCAGGAAGGCAGAAACAAATCAGCCCCAGCATTTT. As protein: CASRKAETNQPQHF.

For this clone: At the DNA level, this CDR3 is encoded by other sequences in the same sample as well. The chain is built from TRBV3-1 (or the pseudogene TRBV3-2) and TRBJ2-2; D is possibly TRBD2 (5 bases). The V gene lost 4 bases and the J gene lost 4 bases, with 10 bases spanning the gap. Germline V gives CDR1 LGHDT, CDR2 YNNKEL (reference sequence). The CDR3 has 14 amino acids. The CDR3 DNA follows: TGTGCCAGCAGCCGAACAGAGGGCACCGGGGAGCTGTTTTTT. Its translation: CASSRTEGTGELFF.

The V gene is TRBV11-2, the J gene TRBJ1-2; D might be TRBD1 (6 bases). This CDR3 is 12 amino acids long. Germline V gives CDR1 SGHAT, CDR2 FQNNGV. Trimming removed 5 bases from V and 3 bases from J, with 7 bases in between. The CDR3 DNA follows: TGTGCCAGCAGCCCAGGGGACTATGGCTACACCTTC. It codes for CASSPGDYGYTF.

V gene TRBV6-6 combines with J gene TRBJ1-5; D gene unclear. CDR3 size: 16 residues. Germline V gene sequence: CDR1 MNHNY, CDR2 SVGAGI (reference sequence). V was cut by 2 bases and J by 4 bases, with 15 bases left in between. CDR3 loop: CASSYPTDGRNQPQHF. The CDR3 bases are TGTGCCAGCAGTTACCCCACCGACGGCCGAAATCAGCCCCAGCATTTT.

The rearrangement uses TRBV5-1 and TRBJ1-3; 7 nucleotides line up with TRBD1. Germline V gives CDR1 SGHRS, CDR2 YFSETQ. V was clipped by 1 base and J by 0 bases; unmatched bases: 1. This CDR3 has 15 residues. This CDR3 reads CASSLPGGSGNTIYF. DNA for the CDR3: TGCGCCAGCAGCTTGCCAGGGGGCTCTGGAAACACCATATATTTT.

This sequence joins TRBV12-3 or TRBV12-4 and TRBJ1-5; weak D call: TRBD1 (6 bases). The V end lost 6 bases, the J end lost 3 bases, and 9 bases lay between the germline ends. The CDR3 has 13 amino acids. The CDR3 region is CASRWTDNQPQHF. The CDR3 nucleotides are TGTGCCAGCAGGTGGACAGACAATCAGCCCCAGCATTTT.

Here the CDR3 DNA reads TGTGCCAGCAGTTTCGGAAGGGGGGGGCAGCCCCAGCATTTT. It is translated as CASSFGRGGQPQHF. V is TRBV28 and J is TRBJ1-5, with a tentative D call TRBD1 (6 bases). The V and J ends lost 3 bases and 7 bases respectively, with 13 bases between them. The germline gives CDR1 MDHEN, CDR2 SYDVKM. The CDR3 is 14 amino acids.

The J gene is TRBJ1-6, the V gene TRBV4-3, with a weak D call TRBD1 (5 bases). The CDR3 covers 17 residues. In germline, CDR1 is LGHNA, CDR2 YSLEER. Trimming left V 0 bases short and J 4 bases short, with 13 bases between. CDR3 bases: TGCGCCAGCAGCCAAGAAGGAGTTGGGGGTTATAATTCACCCCTCCACTTT. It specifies CASSQEGVGGYNSPLHF.

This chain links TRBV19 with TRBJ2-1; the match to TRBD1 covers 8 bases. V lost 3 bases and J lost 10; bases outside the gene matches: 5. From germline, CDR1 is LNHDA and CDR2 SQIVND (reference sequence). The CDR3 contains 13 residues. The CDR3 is CASSMGQEKEQFF. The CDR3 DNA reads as TGTGCCAGTAGTATGGGACAGGAAAAGGAGCAGTTCTTC.

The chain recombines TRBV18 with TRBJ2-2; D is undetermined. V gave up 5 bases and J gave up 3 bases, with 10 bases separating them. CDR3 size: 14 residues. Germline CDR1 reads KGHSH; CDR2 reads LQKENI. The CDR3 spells CASSTGLYTGELFF. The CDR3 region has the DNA TGTGCCAGCTCAACGGGCCTTTACACCGGGGAGCTGTTTTTT.